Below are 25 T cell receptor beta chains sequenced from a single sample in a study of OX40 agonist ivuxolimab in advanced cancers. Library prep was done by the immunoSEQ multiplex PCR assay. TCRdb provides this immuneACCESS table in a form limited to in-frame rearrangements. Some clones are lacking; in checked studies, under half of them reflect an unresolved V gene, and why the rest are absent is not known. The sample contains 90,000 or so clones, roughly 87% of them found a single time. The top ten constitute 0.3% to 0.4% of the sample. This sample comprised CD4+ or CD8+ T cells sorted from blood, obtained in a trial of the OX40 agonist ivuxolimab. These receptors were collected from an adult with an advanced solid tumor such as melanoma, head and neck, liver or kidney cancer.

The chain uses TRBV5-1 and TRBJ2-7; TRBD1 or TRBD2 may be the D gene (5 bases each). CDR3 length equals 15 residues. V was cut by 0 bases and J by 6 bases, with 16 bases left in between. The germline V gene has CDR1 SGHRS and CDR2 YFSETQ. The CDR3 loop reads CASSLGRLGRGEQYF. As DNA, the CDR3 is TGCGCCAGCAGCTTGGGCCGATTGGGACGGGGCGAGCAGTACTTC.

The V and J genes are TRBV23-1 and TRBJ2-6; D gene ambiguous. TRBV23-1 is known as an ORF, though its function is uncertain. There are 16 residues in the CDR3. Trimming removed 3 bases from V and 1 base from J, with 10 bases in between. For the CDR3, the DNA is TGCGCCAGCAGTCACTGTAGGGTATCTGGGGCCAACGTCCTGACTTTC. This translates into CASSHCRVSGANVLTF.

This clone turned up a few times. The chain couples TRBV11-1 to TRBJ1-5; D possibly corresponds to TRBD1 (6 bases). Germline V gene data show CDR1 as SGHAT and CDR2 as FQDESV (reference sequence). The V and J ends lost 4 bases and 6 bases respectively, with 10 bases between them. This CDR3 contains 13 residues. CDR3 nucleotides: TGTGCCAGCAGCTCGAGAGGGGGTCAGCCCCAGCATTTT. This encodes CASSSRGGQPQHF.

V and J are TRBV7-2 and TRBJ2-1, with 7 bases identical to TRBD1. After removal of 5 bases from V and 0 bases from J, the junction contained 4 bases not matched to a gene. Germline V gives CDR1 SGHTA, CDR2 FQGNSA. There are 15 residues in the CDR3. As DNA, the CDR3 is TGTGCCAGCAGCCTACAGGGGCGCTCCTACAATGAGCAGTTCTTC. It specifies CASSLQGRSYNEQFF.

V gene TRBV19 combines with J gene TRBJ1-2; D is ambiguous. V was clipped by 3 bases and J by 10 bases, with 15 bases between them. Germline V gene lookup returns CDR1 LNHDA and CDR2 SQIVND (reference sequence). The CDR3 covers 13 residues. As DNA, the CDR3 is TGTGCCAGTAGTATTGTACGGGGTGATGACTACACCTTC. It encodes CASSIVRGDDYTF.

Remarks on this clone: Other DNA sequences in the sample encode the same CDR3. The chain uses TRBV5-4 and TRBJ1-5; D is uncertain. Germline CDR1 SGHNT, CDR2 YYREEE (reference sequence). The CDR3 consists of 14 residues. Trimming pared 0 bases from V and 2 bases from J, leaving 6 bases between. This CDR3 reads CASSLGGGNQPQHF. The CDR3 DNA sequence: TGTGCCAGCAGCTTGGGGGGAGGCAATCAGCCCCAGCATTTT. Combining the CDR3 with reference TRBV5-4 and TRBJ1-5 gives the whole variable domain ETGVTQSPTHLIKTRGQQVTLRCSSQSGHNTVSWYQQALGQGPQFIFQYYREEENGRGNFPPRFSGLQFPNYSSELNVNALELDDSALYLCASSLGGGNQPQHFGDGTRLSIL.

The CDR3 spells CASSLHGVISYNEQFF. For the CDR3, the DNA is TGTGCCAGCAGCTTACACGGGGTTATCTCCTACAATGAGCAGTTCTTC. J is TRBJ2-1 and V is TRBV7-2; a possible D gene is TRBD2 (5 bases). Trimming removed 2 bases at V and 0 bases at J, with 11 bases between. The CDR3 has 16 residues. CDR1 SGHTA and CDR2 FQGNSA come from the germline V gene.

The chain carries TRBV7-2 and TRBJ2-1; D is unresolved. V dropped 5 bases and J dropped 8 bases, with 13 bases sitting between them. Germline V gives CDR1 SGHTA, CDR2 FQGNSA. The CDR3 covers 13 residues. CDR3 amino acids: CASSGSSAYEQFF. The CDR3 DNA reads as TGTGCCAGCAGCGGGTCGTCGGCCTATGAGCAGTTCTTC.

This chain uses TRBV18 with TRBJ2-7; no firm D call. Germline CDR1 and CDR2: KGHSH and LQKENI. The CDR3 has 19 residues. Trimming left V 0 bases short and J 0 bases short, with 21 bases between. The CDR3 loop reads CASSPPFLTGRLASYEQYF. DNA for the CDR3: TGTGCCAGCTCACCACCTTTCTTAACCGGTCGATTGGCCTCCTACGAGCAGTACTTC.

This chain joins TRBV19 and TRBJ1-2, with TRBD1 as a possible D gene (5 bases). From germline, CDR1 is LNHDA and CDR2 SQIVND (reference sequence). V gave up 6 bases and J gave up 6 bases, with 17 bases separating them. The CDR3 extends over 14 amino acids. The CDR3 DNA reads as TGTGCCAGTAGGAGTTTAGGGGAAGGGGATGGCTACACCTTC. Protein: CASRSLGEGDGYTF.

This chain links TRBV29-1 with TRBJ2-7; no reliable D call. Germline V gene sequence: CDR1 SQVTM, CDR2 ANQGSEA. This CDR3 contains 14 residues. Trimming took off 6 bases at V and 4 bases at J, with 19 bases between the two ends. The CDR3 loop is CSVEQDRVLYEQYF. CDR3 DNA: TGCAGCGTCGAACAAGACCGCGTCTTATACGAGCAGTACTTC.

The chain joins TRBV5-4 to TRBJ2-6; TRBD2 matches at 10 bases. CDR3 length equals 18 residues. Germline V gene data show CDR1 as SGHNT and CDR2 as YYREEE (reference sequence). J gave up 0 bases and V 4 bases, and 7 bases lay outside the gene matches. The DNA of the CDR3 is TGTGCCAGCAGCGTAGCGGGAGGTGGGATCTCTGGGGCCAACGTCCTGACTTTC. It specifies CASSVAGGGISGANVLTF. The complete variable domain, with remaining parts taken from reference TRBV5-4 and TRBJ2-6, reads ETGVTQSPTHLIKTRGQQVTLRCSSQSGHNTVSWYQQALGQGPQFIFQYYREEENGRGNFPPRFSGLQFPNYSSELNVNALELDDSALYLCASSVAGGGISGANVLTFGAGSRLTVL.

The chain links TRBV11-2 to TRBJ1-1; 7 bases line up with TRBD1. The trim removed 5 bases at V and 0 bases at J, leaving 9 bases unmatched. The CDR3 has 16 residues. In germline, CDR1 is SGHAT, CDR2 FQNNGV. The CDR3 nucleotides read TGTGCCAGCAGCCTAAAATTCGGGACAGTGAACACTGAAGCTTTCTTT. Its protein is CASSLKFGTVNTEAFF.

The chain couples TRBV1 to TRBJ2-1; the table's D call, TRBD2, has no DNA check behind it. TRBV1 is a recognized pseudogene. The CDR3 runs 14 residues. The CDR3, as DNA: TGCACCAGACCGCGGGGGGGGGCCCGGAATGAGCAGTTCTTC. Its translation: CTRPRGGARNEQFF.

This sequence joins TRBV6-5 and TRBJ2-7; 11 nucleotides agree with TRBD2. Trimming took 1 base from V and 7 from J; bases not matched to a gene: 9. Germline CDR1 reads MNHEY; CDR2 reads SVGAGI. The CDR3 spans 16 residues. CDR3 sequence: CASSYLASGRLEEQYF. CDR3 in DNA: TGTGCCAGCAGTTACTTGGCTAGCGGGAGGTTAGAGGAGCAGTACTTC.

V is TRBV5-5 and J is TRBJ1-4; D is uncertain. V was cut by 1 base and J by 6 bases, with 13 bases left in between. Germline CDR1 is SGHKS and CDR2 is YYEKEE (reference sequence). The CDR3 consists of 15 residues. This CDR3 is CASSLTPNKHEKLFF. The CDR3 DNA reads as TGTGCCAGCAGCTTGACCCCGAATAAACATGAAAAACTGTTTTTT.

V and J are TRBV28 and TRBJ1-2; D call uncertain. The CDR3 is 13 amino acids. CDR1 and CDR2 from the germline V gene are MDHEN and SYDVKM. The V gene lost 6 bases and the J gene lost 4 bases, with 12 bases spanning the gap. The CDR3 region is CASRGSNGYGYTF. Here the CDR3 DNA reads TGTGCCAGCAGGGGTAGTAATGGCTATGGCTACACCTTC.

CDR3 nucleotide sequence: TGTGCCAGCAGTTCCAGCCGGGACATGTTCGATGGCTACACCTTC. Residues: CASSSSRDMFDGYTF. This rearrangement joins TRBV28 to TRBJ1-2; tentative D call: TRBD1 (6 bases). CDR3 length: 15 amino acids. Germline loops: CDR1 MDHEN, CDR2 SYDVKM. V lost 4 bases and J 6 bases, leaving 18 bases between the germline ends.

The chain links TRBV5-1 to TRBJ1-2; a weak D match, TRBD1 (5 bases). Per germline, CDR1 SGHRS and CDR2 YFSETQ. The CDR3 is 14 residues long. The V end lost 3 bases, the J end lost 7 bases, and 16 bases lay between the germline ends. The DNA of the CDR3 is TGCGCCAGCAGCTCAGACCTTCCGGGGACTGGCTACACCTTC. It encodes CASSSDLPGTGYTF.

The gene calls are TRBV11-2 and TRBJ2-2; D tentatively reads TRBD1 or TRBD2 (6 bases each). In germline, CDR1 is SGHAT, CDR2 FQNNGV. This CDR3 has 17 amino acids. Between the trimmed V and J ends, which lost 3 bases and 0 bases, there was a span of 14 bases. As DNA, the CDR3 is TGTGCCAGCAGCTTTCTCCGGGGGCCCACGAACACCGGGGAGCTGTTTTTT. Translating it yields CASSFLRGPTNTGELFF.

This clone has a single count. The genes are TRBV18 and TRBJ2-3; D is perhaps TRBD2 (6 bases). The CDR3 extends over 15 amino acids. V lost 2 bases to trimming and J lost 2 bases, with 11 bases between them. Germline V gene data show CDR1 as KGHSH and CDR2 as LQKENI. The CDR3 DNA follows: TGTGCCAGCTCACCAACTTCGGGAGTCACAGATACGCAGTATTTT. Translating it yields CASSPTSGVTDTQYF.

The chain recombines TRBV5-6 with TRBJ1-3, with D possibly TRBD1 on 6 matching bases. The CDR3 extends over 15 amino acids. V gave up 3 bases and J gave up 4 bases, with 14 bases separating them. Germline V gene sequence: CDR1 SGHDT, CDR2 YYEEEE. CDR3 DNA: TGTGCCAGCAGCTGGGGATGGACAGAAGGAAACACCATATATTTT. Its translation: CASSWGWTEGNTIYF.

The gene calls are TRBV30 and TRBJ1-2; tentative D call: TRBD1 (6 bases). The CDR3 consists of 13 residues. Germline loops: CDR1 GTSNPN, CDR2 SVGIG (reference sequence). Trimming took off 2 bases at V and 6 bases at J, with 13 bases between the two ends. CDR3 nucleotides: TGTGCCTGGAGTATACAGGGCGAGGATGGCTACACCTTC. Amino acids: CAWSIQGEDGYTF.

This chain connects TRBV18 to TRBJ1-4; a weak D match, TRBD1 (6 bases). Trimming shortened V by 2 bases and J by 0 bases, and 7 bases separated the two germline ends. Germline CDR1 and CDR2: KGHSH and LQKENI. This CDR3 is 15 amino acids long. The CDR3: CASSPRGATNEKLFF. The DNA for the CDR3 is TGTGCCAGCTCACCAAGGGGGGCAACTAATGAAAAACTGTTTTTT.

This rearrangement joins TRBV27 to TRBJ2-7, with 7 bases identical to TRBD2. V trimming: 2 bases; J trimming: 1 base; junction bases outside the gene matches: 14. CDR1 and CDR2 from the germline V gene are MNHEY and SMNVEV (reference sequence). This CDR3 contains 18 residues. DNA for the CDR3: TGTGCCAGCAGTTTACCATCCCGAGGAGCGGGACCATCCTACGAGCAGTACTTC. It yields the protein CASSLPSRGAGPSYEQYF.